This TCR beta chain was recovered during a study of cytomegalovirus exposure and HLA in healthy donors. Libraries were prepared by immunoSEQ multiplex PCR; TCRdb keeps only in-frame clonotypes and omits some of them. The table shows about 130,000 clones, with approximately 90% occurring only once. Trimming stripped 0 bases from V and 7 bases from J, with 13 bases between. Germline lookup yields CDR1 MGHRA and CDR2 YSYEKL. CDR3 length equals 15 residues. Sequenced sample: PBMCs. The sequence was obtained from a woman between 25 and 40 years old in good health and CMV-seropositive. The chain joins TRBV4-1 to TRBJ1-5; D may be TRBD1 (5 bases). The CDR3 is CASSQERGPRQPQHF. The CDR3 DNA reads as TGCGCCAGCAGCCAAGAAAGGGGTCCAAGGCAGCCCCAGCATTTT.